The sequence of this T cell receptor (beta chain) was determined in a study of vaccination and CD4 T cells after COVID-19. As concerns this clonotype: Its specificity is not known.

The sample's treatment: roughly ten-day PBMC culture with coronavirus spike peptide pools or control peptides (ViraFEST assay). The length of the CDR3 is 14 residues. Germline V CDR1 and CDR2: MNHNS, SASEGT. J gave up 3 bases and V 5 bases, and 3 bases lay outside the gene matches. At the Johns Hopkins FTIC core, DNA taken from cultured CD4+ T cells was sequenced by way of the Oncomine TCR Beta short-read assay. TCRdb re-called the PCR reads with MiXCR, one entry per CDR3 protein. The repertoire consists of roughly 9,800 distinct CDR3 sequences, with 45% to 50% occurring once and the leading ten covering 12%.

This sequence joins TRBV6-1 and TRBJ2-2, with 7 bases lining up with TRBD1. Sequencing was performed on CD4+ T cells from blood, cultured in vitro. The origin of this receptor is a human donor who had recovered from COVID-19. The chain's CDR3 is CASSHTGDTGELFF. As DNA, the CDR3 is TGTGCCAGCAGTCATACAGGGGACACCGGGGAGCTGTTTTTT.